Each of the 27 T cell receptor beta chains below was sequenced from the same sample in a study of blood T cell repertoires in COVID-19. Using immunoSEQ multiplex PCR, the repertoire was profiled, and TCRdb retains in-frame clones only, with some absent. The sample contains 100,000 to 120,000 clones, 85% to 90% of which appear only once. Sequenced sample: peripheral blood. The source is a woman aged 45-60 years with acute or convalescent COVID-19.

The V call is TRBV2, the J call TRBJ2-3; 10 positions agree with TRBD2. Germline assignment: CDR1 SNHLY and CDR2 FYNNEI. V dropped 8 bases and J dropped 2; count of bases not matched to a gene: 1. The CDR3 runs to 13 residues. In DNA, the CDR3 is TGTGCCAGCGGACTAGCGGCCACAGATACGCAGTATTTT. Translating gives CASGLAATDTQYF. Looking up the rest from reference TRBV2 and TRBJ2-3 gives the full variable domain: EPEVTQTPSHQVTQMGQEVILRCVPISNHLYFYWYRQILGQKVEFLVSFYNNEISEKSEIFDDQFSVERPDGSNFTLKIRSTKLEDSAMYFCASGLAATDTQYFGPGTRLTVL.

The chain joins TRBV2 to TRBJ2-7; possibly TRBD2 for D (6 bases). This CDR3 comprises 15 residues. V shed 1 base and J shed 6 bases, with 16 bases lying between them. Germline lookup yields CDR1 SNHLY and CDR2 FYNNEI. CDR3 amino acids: CASSEGGGNQPEQYF. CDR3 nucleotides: TGTGCCAGCAGTGAAGGCGGAGGGAACCAGCCCGAGCAGTACTTC. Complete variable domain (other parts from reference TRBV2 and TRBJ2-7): EPEVTQTPSHQVTQMGQEVILRCVPISNHLYFYWYRQILGQKVEFLVSFYNNEISEKSEIFDDQFSVERPDGSNFTLKIRSTKLEDSAMYFCASSEGGGNQPEQYFGPGTRLTVT.

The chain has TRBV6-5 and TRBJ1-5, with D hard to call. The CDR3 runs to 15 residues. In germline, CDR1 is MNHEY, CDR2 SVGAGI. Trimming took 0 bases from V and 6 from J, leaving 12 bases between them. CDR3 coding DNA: TGTGCCAGCAGTTACTCGAACGACGGGAGTCAGCCCCAGCATTTT. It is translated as CASSYSNDGSQPQHF.

Here the CDR3 DNA reads TGTGCCACCAGTGATTTGCGGGGGTACAGCCCTGAAGCTTTCTTT. Translating gives CATSDLRGYSPEAFF. The rearrangement uses TRBV24-1 and TRBJ1-1; perhaps TRBD1 as D (5 bases). V dropped 0 bases and J dropped 6 bases, with 13 bases sitting between them. CDR3 size: 15 residues. CDR1 KGHDR and CDR2 SFDVKD come from the germline V gene.

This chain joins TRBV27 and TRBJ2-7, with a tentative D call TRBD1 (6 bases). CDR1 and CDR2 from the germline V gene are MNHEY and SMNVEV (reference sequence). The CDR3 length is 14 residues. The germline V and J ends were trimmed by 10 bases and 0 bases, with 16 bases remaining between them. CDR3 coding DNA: TGTGCCACCTCCCAGGGGCGGAGCTCCTACGAGCAGTACTTC. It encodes CATSQGRSSYEQYF.

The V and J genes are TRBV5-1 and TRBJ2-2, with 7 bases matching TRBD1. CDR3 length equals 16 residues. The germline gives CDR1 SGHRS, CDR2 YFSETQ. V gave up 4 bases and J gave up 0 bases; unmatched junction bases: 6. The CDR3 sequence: CASSPAGTANTGELFF. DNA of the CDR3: TGCGCCAGCAGCCCAGCCGGGACAGCGAACACCGGGGAGCTGTTTTTT.

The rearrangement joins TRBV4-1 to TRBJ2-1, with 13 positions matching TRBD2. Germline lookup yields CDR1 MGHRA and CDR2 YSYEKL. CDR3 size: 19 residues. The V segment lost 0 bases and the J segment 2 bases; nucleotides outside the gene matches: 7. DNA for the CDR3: TGCGCCAGCAGCCAAGAGGGGACTAGCGGGGCCACGGCCTACAATGAGCAGTTCTTC. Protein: CASSQEGTSGATAYNEQFF.

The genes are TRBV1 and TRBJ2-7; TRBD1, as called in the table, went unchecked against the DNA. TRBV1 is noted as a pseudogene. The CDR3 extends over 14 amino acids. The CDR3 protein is CTSSRGTAIYEQYF. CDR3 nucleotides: TGCACCAGCAGCCGAGGGACAGCAATCTACGAGCAGTACTTC.

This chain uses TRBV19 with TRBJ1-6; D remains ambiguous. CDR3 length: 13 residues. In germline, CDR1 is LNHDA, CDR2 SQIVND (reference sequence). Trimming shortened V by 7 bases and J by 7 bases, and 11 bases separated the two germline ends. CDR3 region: CASNPVLNSPLHF. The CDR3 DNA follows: TGTGCCAGTAATCCGGTCCTAAATTCACCCCTCCACTTT.

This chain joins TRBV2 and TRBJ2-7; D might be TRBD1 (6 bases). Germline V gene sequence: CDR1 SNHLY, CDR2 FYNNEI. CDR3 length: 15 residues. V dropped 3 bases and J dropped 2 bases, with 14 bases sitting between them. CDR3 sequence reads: CASSELQGFTYEQYF. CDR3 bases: TGTGCCAGCAGTGAGTTACAGGGTTTCACCTACGAGCAGTACTTC.

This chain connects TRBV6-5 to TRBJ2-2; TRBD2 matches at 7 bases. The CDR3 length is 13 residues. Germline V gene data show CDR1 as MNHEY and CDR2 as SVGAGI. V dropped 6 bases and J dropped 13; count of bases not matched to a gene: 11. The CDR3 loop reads CASSTNPSGGLFF. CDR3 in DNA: TGTGCCAGCAGCACAAACCCTAGCGGTGGGCTGTTTTTT.

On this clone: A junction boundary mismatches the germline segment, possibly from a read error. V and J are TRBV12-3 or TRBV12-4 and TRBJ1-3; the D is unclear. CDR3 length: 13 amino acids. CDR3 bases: TGTGCCAGCAGTTTAGCCTCTAGAAACACCATATATTTT. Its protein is CASSLASRNTIYF.

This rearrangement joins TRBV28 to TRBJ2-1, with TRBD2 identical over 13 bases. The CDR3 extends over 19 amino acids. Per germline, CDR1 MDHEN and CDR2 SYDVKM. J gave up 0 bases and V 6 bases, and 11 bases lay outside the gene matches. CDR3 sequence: CASRPPGLAGKSSYNEQFF. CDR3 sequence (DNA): TGTGCCAGCAGACCACCGGGACTAGCGGGAAAGAGCTCCTACAATGAGCAGTTCTTC.

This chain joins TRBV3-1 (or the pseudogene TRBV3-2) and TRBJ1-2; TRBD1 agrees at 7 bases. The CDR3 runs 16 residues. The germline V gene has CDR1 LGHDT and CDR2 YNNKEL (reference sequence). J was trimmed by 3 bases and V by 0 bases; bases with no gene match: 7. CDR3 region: CASSQELTGIDYGYTF. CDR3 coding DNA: TGTGCCAGCAGCCAAGAGCTGACAGGGATTGACTATGGCTACACCTTC.

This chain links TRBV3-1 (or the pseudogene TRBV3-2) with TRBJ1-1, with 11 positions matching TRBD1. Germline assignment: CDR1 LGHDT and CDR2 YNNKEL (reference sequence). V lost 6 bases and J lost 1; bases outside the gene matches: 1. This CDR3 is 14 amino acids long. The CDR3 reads CASRGTGGNTEAFF. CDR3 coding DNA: TGTGCCAGCAGGGGGACAGGGGGGAACACTGAAGCTTTCTTT.

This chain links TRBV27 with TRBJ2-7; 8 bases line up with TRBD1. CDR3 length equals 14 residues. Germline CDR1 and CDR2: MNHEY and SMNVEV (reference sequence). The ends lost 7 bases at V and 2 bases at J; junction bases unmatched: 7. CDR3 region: CASKLGQGAYEQYF. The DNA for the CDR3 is TGTGCCAGCAAGCTCGGACAGGGAGCCTACGAGCAGTACTTC.

This chain's CDR3 is CASSLEGGTQRYLTTYEQYF. The CDR3 nucleotides are TGTGCCAGCAGCTTGGAGGGAGGGACCCAAAGATACCTCACCACGTACGAGCAGTACTTC. The chain employs TRBV5-4 and TRBJ2-7, with TRBD2 matching 7 bases. This CDR3 contains 20 residues. V lost 0 bases, J lost 4 bases, and 22 bases stayed unmatched. Germline CDR1 reads SGHNT; CDR2 reads YYREEE (reference sequence).

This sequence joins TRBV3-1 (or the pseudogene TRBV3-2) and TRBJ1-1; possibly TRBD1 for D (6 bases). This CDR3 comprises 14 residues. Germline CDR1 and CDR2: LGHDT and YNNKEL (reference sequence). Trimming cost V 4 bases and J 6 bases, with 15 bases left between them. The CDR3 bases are TGTGCCAGCAGCCTCTTATCAGGGGCCGCTGAAGCTTTCTTT. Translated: CASSLLSGAAEAFF.

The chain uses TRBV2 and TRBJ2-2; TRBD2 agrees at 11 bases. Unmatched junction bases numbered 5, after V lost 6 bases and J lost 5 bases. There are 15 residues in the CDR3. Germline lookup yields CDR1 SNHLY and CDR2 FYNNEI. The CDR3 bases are TGTGCCAGCAGGGGGACTAGCGGAGAAACCGGGGAGCTGTTTTTT. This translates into CASRGTSGETGELFF.

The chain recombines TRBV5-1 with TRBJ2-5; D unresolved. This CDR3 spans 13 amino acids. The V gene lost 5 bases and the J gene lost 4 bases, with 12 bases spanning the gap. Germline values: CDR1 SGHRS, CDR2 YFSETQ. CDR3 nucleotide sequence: TGCGCCAGCAGTTCCCCCCCCGGAGAGACCCAGTACTTC. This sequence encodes CASSSPPGETQYF.

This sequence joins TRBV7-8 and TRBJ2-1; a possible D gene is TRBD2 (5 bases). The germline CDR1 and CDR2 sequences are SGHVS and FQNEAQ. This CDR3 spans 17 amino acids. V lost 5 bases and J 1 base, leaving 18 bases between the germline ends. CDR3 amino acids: CASSPRTAGASYNEQFF. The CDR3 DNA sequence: TGTGCCAGCAGCCCCCGGACTGCTGGAGCATCCTACAATGAGCAGTTCTTC.

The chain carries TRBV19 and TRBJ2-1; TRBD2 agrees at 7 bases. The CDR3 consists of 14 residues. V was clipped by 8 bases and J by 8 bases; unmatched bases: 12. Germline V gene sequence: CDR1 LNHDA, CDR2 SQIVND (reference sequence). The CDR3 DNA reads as TGTGCCAGTGAGGGGAGGGGAGGGCCGTATGAGCAGTTCTTC. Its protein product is CASEGRGGPYEQFF.

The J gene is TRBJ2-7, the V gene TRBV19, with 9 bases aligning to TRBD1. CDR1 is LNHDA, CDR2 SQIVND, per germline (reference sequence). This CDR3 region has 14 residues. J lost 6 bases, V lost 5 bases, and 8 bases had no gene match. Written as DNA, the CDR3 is TGTGCCAGTAGTTTCTCCGGGACAGGGTTCGAGCAGTACTTC. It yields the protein CASSFSGTGFEQYF. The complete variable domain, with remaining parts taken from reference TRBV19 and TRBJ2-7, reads DGGITQSPKYLFRKEGQNVTLSCEQNLNHDAMYWYRQDPGQGLRLIYYSQIVNDFQKGDIAEGYSVSREKKESFPLTVTSAQKNPTAFYLCASSFSGTGFEQYFGPGTRLTVT.

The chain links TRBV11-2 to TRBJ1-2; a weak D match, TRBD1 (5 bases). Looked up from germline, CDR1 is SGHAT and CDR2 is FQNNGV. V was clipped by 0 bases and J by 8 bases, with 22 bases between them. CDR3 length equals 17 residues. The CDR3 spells CASSLEPGGFFKGGYTF. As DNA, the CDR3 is TGTGCCAGCAGCTTAGAACCGGGAGGCTTCTTTAAGGGGGGCTACACCTTC.

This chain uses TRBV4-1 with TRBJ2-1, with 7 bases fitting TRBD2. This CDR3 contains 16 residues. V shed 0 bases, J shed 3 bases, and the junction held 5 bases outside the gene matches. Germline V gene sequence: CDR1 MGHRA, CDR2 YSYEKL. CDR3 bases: TGCGCCAGCAGCCAAGATGTGGGAGGGATCTACAATGAGCAGTTCTTC. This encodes CASSQDVGGIYNEQFF.

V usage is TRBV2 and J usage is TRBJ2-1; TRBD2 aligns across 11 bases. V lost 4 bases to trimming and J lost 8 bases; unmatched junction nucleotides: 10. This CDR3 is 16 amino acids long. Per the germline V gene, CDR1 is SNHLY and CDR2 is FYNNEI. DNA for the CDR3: TGTGCCAGCAGTGTATCGTGGCTAGCGGGAGGCGATGAGCAGTTCTTC. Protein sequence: CASSVSWLAGGDEQFF.

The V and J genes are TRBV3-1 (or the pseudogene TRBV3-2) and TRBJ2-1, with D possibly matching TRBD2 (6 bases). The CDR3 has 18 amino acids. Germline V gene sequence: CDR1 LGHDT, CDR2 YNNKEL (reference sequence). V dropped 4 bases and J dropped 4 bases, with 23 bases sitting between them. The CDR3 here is CASSPKTLGGAGYNEQFF. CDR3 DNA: TGTGCCAGCAGCCCCAAAACCTTGGGGGGAGCGGGTTACAATGAGCAGTTCTTC.